Each of the 30 T cell receptor beta chains below was sequenced from the same sample in a study of blood T cell repertoires in COVID-19 (dated by TCRdb to the early 2020s). Libraries were built with the immunoSEQ multiplex PCR assay. TCRdb retrieved this table from immuneACCESS and kept in-frame rearrangements only. Not all clones are present; in checked studies, unresolved V genes account for under half, and no reason is known for the remainder. Here the sample has a few hundred thousand clones; over 75% occur a single time. In total, the top ten clones hold about 2% of the sample. Sequences were obtained from peripheral blood. These receptors were collected from a man aged 30-40 years who had recovered from COVID-19.

The chain is built from TRBV5-6 and TRBJ2-7; a weak D match, TRBD1 (6 bases). The CDR3 length is 14 residues. V lost 3 bases and J 5 bases, leaving 15 bases between the germline ends. Germline V gene sequence: CDR1 SGHDT, CDR2 YYEEEE. This CDR3 reads CASSWPRGRDEQYF. CDR3 DNA sequence: TGTGCCAGCAGCTGGCCCAGGGGACGTGACGAGCAGTACTTC.

This clone is a singleton in its sample. The chain carries TRBV7-6 and TRBJ2-2; perhaps TRBD1 as D (5 bases). The V end lost 1 base, the J end lost 4 bases, and 13 bases lay between the germline ends. Germline CDR1 SGHVS, CDR2 FNYEAQ. There are 16 residues in the CDR3. The CDR3 reads CASSLGIQARTGELFF. The CDR3 DNA reads TGTGCCAGCAGCTTAGGCATACAGGCACGCACCGGGGAGCTGTTTTTT.

This clone has a handful of counts. The chain links TRBV9 to TRBJ2-5; 11 bases line up with TRBD2. The length of the CDR3 is 15 residues. V shed 0 bases, J shed 5 bases, and the junction held 3 bases outside the gene matches. Germline assignment: CDR1 SGDLS and CDR2 YYNGEE. The CDR3 region is CASSVEASGGETQYF. The CDR3 nucleotides are TGTGCCAGCAGCGTAGAGGCTAGCGGGGGGGAGACCCAGTACTTC.

In its sample, this clone was seen once. The chain carries TRBV6-2 or TRBV6-3 and TRBJ2-7; the match to TRBD1 covers 10 bases. The CDR3 covers 15 residues. With V trimmed by 5 bases and J by 1 base, 5 bases remained unmatched. CDR1 and CDR2 (germline): MNHEY, SVGEGT. The DNA of the CDR3 is TGTGCCAGCAGTACCCGACAGGGGGCGTCCTACGAGCAGTACGTC. Translating it yields CASSTRQGASYEQYV.

This chain joins TRBV12-5 and TRBJ2-5; tentatively, D is TRBD1 (5 bases). This CDR3 has 15 residues. Germline CDR1 and CDR2: LGHNT and FRNRAP. Trimming took off 2 bases at V and 5 bases at J, with 15 bases between the two ends. CDR3 nucleotides: TGTGCTAGTGGTTTGTTGAAGGGGAATCGGGAGACCCAGTACTTC. Translation gives CASGLLKGNRETQYF. The complete variable domain, with remaining parts taken from reference TRBV12-5 and TRBJ2-5, reads DARVTQTPRHKVTEMGQEVTMRCQPILGHNTVFWYRQTMMQGLELLAYFRNRAPLDDSGMPKDRFSAEMPDATLATLKIQPSEPRDSAVYFCASGLLKGNRETQYFGPGTRLLVL.

The rearrangement joins TRBV29-1 to TRBJ2-7, with 9 bases lining up with TRBD1. J gave up 1 base and V 3 bases, and 4 bases lay outside the gene matches. Per the germline V gene, CDR1 is SQVTM and CDR2 is ANQGSEA. The CDR3 extends over 14 amino acids. DNA for the CDR3: TGCAGCGTTGACGAGACAGGGGGTTCCTACGAGCAGTACTTC. Translating it yields CSVDETGGSYEQYF.

The gene calls are TRBV3-1 (or the pseudogene TRBV3-2) and TRBJ2-5; no clear D. Between the trimmed V and J ends, which lost 0 bases and 6 bases, there was a span of 14 bases. This CDR3 is 15 amino acids long. The germline V gene has CDR1 LGHDT and CDR2 YNNKEL (reference sequence). As DNA, the CDR3 is TGTGCCAGCAGCCAAGATTGGGTAGGAGAAAAGACCCAGTACTTC. Encoded protein: CASSQDWVGEKTQYF.

The rearrangement uses TRBV18 and TRBJ2-4; 11 bases line up with TRBD1. J gave up 6 bases and V 8 bases, and 6 bases lay outside the gene matches. The CDR3 spans 14 residues. Germline V lookup: CDR1 KGHSH, CDR2 LQKENI. The CDR3 coding sequence is TGTGCCAGCGCAGGACAGGGGGCTGGAAACATTCAGTACTTC. Its translation is CASAGQGAGNIQYF. The full variable domain, its missing parts supplied by reference TRBV18 and TRBJ2-4, is NAGVMQNPRHLVRRRGQEARLRCSPMKGHSHVYWYRQLPEEGLKFMVYLQKENIIDESGMPKERFSAEFPKEGPSILRIQQVVRGDSAAYFCASAGQGAGNIQYFGAGTRLSVL.

This clone has just a few counts. CDR3 nucleotides: TGTGCCAGCAGCCTCTCCTCTCCTATAGCTTTCTTT. Translation gives CASSLSSPIAFF. The genes are TRBV4-2 and TRBJ1-1, with D unresolved. The CDR3 length is 12 residues. Germline V gene lookup returns CDR1 LGHNA and CDR2 YNFKEQ. Trimming cost V 4 bases and J 10 bases, with 13 bases left between them.

The gene calls are TRBV28 and TRBJ2-5, with D perhaps matching TRBD1 (6 bases). The CDR3 sequence is 15 residues long. V was clipped by 4 bases and J by 7 bases, with 19 bases between them. The V gene's germline CDR1 is MDHEN and CDR2 SYDVKM. The CDR3 sequence: CASSSPGHPIGTQYF. CDR3 coding DNA: TGTGCCAGCAGTTCCCCGGGACACCCGATTGGGACCCAGTACTTC. The whole variable domain, filled in from reference TRBV28 and TRBJ2-5, reads DVKVTQSSRYLVKRTGEKVFLECVQDMDHENMFWYRQDPGLGLRLIYFSYDVKMKEKGDIPEGYSVSREKKERFSLILESASTNQTSMYLCASSSPGHPIGTQYFGPGTRLLVL.

As for this clone: This specimen includes other DNA sequences encoding the same CDR3. The chain recombines TRBV5-4 with TRBJ2-7; 8 bases align to TRBD1. Germline lookup yields CDR1 SGHNT and CDR2 YYREEE (reference sequence). This CDR3 is built from 13 residues. V lost 2 bases, J lost 3 bases, and 1 base stayed unmatched. For the CDR3, the DNA is TGTGCCAGCAGCTTAACAGGGGGCTACGAGCAGTACTTC. This translates into CASSLTGGYEQYF. The whole variable domain, filled in from reference TRBV5-4 and TRBJ2-7, reads ETGVTQSPTHLIKTRGQQVTLRCSSQSGHNTVSWYQQALGQGPQFIFQYYREEENGRGNFPPRFSGLQFPNYSSELNVNALELDDSALYLCASSLTGGYEQYFGPGTRLTVT.

The rearrangement uses TRBV20-1 and TRBJ2-7; 7 bases match TRBD2. This CDR3 spans 15 amino acids. With 3 bases clipped from V and 3 bases from J, the junction kept 11 bases outside the gene matches. Germline V gives CDR1 DFQATT, CDR2 SNEGSKA (reference sequence). The CDR3 sequence is CSASRAQGGIYEQYV. The CDR3 DNA is TGCAGTGCTAGTAGGGCTCAGGGAGGGATCTACGAGCAGTACGTC.

The rearrangement uses TRBV5-1 and TRBJ2-5; D possibly corresponds to TRBD1 (5 bases). Trimming removed 2 bases at V and 1 base at J, with 9 bases between. Germline loops: CDR1 SGHRS, CDR2 YFSETQ. CDR3 length: 14 amino acids. CDR3 in DNA: TGCGCCAGCAGCTTCGTTGGGGCCCAAGAGACCCAGTACTTC. Its protein product is CASSFVGAQETQYF.

The chain recombines TRBV4-1 with TRBJ1-3; 8 bases line up with TRBD1. CDR1 is MGHRA, CDR2 YSYEKL, per germline. V was pared by 6 bases and J by 4 bases, with 8 bases of the junction left unmatched. This CDR3 has 15 amino acids. The CDR3, as DNA: TGCGCCAGCAGACATGTCAGGGGGCCCGGAAACACCATATATTTT. Residues: CASRHVRGPGNTIYF.

The chain uses TRBV5-4 and TRBJ1-4; D is unclear. Germline V gene sequence: CDR1 SGHNT, CDR2 YYREEE (reference sequence). The CDR3 extends over 13 amino acids. Between the trimmed V and J ends, which lost 3 bases and 4 bases, there was a span of 7 bases. The CDR3 loop reads CASSSRINEKLFF. For the CDR3, the DNA is TGTGCCAGCAGCTCGCGTATTAATGAAAAACTGTTTTTT.

This clone was observed a single time. The chain recombines TRBV6-5 with TRBJ1-4; a possible D gene is TRBD1 (5 bases). The ends were cut back, 5 bases at V and 8 bases at J, with 12 bases in the middle. Germline CDR1 reads MNHEY; CDR2 reads SVGAGI. This CDR3 comprises 13 residues. The CDR3, as DNA: TGTGCCAGCAGTCCCACTGACAGCGAAAAACTGTTTTTT. Residues: CASSPTDSEKLFF.

About this clone: The identical CDR3 is also encoded by other nucleotide sequences in the sample. The V call is TRBV2, the J call TRBJ1-1; D perhaps matches TRBD1 (5 bases). The ends were cut back, 3 bases at V and 1 base at J, with 6 bases in the middle. The CDR3 consists of 13 residues. Germline values: CDR1 SNHLY, CDR2 FYNNEI. The CDR3 bases are TGTGCCAGCAGTGACGGGGGGAACACTGAAGCTTTCTTT. It codes for CASSDGGNTEAFF.

This clone has a single count. The chain couples TRBV2 to TRBJ2-2, with D possibly matching TRBD1 (6 bases). The V gene lost 5 bases and the J gene lost 7 bases, with 29 bases spanning the gap. Germline assignment: CDR1 SNHLY and CDR2 FYNNEI. This CDR3 region has 19 residues. Here the CDR3 reads CASSLRGDRIGTRGGELFF. The CDR3 DNA is TGTGCCAGCAGTCTACGGGGCGACAGGATCGGAACCCGTGGCGGGGAGCTGTTTTTT.

Concerning this clone: Within the sample, other DNA sequences also encode this same CDR3. V usage is TRBV2 and J usage is TRBJ1-2; 8 bases are shared with TRBD1. Per germline, CDR1 SNHLY and CDR2 FYNNEI. This CDR3 spans 14 amino acids. With V trimmed by 4 bases and J by 4 bases, 5 bases remained unmatched. The CDR3 is CASSGQGAVYGYTF. CDR3 bases: TGTGCCAGCAGTGGCCAGGGGGCGGTCTATGGCTACACCTTC.

The genes are TRBV19 and TRBJ2-2; TRBD1 might be the D (6 bases). The V end lost 6 bases, the J end lost 8 bases, and 19 bases lay between the germline ends. Germline CDR1 LNHDA, CDR2 SQIVND (reference sequence). The CDR3 sequence is 15 residues long. The DNA of the CDR3 is TGTGCCAGTAGGAGGACAGCGCAAACTTTGGGGGAGCTGTTTTTT. This translates into CASRRTAQTLGELFF.

With regard to this clone: The same CDR3 arises from other DNA sequences in this sample as well. The chain recombines TRBV5-1 with TRBJ2-3, with D perhaps TRBD2 (5 bases). Germline V gene sequence: CDR1 SGHRS, CDR2 YFSETQ. The CDR3 is 14 amino acids. The ends were cut back, 0 bases at V and 2 bases at J, with 7 bases in the middle. The CDR3 reads CASSLGTDTDTQYF. CDR3 nucleotide sequence: TGCGCCAGCAGCTTGGGGACTGACACAGATACGCAGTATTTT.

V gene TRBV6-5 combines with J gene TRBJ1-4, with unresolved D. The CDR3 contains 15 residues. Germline V gene sequence: CDR1 MNHEY, CDR2 SVGAGI. Trimming removed 7 bases at V and 0 bases at J, with 12 bases between. CDR3: CASTGSGATNEKLFF. The CDR3 DNA follows: TGTGCCAGCACGGGCAGCGGAGCAACTAATGAAAAACTGTTTTTT.

The chain recombines TRBV4-1 with TRBJ1-5; 8 positions match TRBD1. The CDR3 sequence is 16 residues long. Germline lookup yields CDR1 MGHRA and CDR2 YSYEKL. The J segment lost 6 bases and the V segment lost 4 bases, leaving 11 bases of the junction unmatched. CDR3 in DNA: TGCGCCAGCAGCCCTCAGACAGGGGACGTAGGTCAGCCCCAGCATTTT. Its translation: CASSPQTGDVGQPQHF.

V and J are TRBV5-1 and TRBJ2-2, with D possibly being TRBD1 (5 bases). The CDR3 loop spans 17 amino acids. Deletions cut 0 bases from V and 6 bases from J, with 18 bases between. Germline CDR1 SGHRS, CDR2 YFSETQ. CDR3 region: CASSLASGARWAGELFF. CDR3 coding DNA: TGCGCCAGCAGCTTGGCCTCTGGGGCGCGGTGGGCCGGGGAGCTGTTTTTT. The full variable domain, completed using reference TRBV5-1 and TRBJ2-2, is KAGVTQTPRYLIKTRGQQVTLSCSPISGHRSVSWYQQTPGQGLQFLFEYFSETQRNKGNFPGRFSGRQFSNSRSEMNVSTLELGDSALYLCASSLASGARWAGELFFGEGSRLTVL.

This clone was detected a few times. This chain connects TRBV7-9 to TRBJ2-1; TRBD1 aligns across 8 bases. J lost 8 bases, V lost 5 bases, and 8 bases had no gene match. Looked up from germline, CDR1 is SEHNR and CDR2 is FQNEAQ (reference sequence). This CDR3 has 14 residues. CDR3 bases: TGTGCCAGCAGCCCCCGGGACAGGAGACATGAGCAGTTCTTC. Its translation: CASSPRDRRHEQFF.

This chain uses TRBV19 with TRBJ2-6, with D possibly being TRBD1 (5 bases). The CDR3 is 16 amino acids. The V end was cut by 5 bases, the J end by 1 base, with 12 bases between. Per germline, CDR1 LNHDA and CDR2 SQIVND (reference sequence). CDR3 residues: CASSVDQGSGANVLTF. CDR3 sequence (DNA): TGTGCCAGTAGTGTCGACCAGGGATCTGGGGCCAACGTCCTGACTTTC.

CDR3 bases: TGTGCCAGTAGTGACCAGGGTTCCTATAATTCACCCCTCCACTTT. Its translation: CASSDQGSYNSPLHF. This chain connects TRBV19 to TRBJ1-6, with D tentatively TRBD1 (5 bases). Germline lookup yields CDR1 LNHDA and CDR2 SQIVND (reference sequence). This CDR3 is built from 15 residues. The V end was cut by 5 bases, the J end by 1 base, with 9 bases between. Filled out from reference TRBV19 and TRBJ1-6, the complete variable domain reads DGGITQSPKYLFRKEGQNVTLSCEQNLNHDAMYWYRQDPGQGLRLIYYSQIVNDFQKGDIAEGYSVSREKKESFPLTVTSAQKNPTAFYLCASSDQGSYNSPLHFGNGTRLTVT.

The chain uses TRBV28 and TRBJ1-2, with D possibly matching TRBD1 (5 bases). There are 13 residues in the CDR3. Trimming cost V 6 bases and J 8 bases, with 16 bases left between them. The V gene's germline CDR1 is MDHEN and CDR2 SYDVKM. For the CDR3, the DNA is TGTGCCAGCAGCGGGAGGGGAATAGACGGCTACACCTTC. Translating it yields CASSGRGIDGYTF.

This sequence joins TRBV10-3 and TRBJ1-2; no clear D. CDR1 ENHRY and CDR2 SYGVKD come from the germline V gene. The CDR3 spans 17 residues. The V end lost 10 bases, the J end lost 7 bases, and 31 bases lay between the germline ends. The CDR3 bases are TGTGCCAGCTTGAGGGAGGTGGCGCCCGATCAGCAAGGTGGCTACACCTTC. It specifies CASLREVAPDQQGGYTF.

The chain's CDR3 is CATSRQGAVTEAFF. The CDR3, as DNA: TGTGCCACCAGCAGACAGGGGGCTGTGACTGAAGCTTTCTTT. The chain recombines TRBV15 with TRBJ1-1; 8 positions match TRBD1. V gave up 2 bases and J gave up 5 bases; unmatched junction bases: 4. The CDR3 sequence is 14 residues long. Germline values: CDR1 LNHNV, CDR2 YYDKDF (reference sequence).